A single sample is the source of the 5 T cell receptor beta chains below, sequenced in a study of blood T cell repertoires in COVID-19. The repertoire was sequenced with immunoSEQ multiplex PCR; TCRdb's copy has only in-frame clones and lacks some. The table shows roughly 160,000 clones, with around 83% occurring only once. The sequenced material came from peripheral blood. The origin of the receptors is a man between 18 and 29 years old with acute or convalescent COVID-19.

This clone was seen only once. The V gene is TRBV29-1, the J gene TRBJ2-1; no firm D call. CDR3 length: 11 residues. Trimming left V 2 bases short and J 6 bases short, with 5 bases between. Germline V lookup: CDR1 SQVTM, CDR2 ANQGSEA. In nucleotides, the CDR3 is TGCAGCGTTGAAAGCATCAATGAGCAGTTCTTC. Protein: CSVESINEQFF.

This clone was observed a single time. The gene calls are TRBV5-6 and TRBJ1-5; D not resolved. The CDR3 sequence is 12 residues long. Germline loops: CDR1 SGHDT, CDR2 YYEEEE. Trimming stripped 4 bases from V and 6 bases from J, with 8 bases between. CDR3 sequence: CASSRGIQPQHF. DNA for the CDR3: TGTGCCAGCAGCAGAGGCATTCAGCCCCAGCATTTT.

This clone occurred once. The chain couples TRBV7-5 to TRBJ1-5; TRBD1, the table's D call, was not compared with the DNA. TRBV7-5 is given as a pseudogene. The CDR3 consists of 17 residues. CDR3 nucleotide sequence: TGTGCCAGAAGCTTTGCGGCAGGGGGCCGAGTATTCCAGCCCCAGCATTTT. This sequence encodes CARSFAAGGRVFQPQHF.

The gene calls are TRBV9 and TRBJ2-4; 8 positions match TRBD2. The V and J ends lost 4 bases and 1 base, in that order; junction bases with no gene match: 19. Germline V gene sequence: CDR1 SGDLS, CDR2 YYNGEE. This CDR3 comprises 20 residues. In DNA form, the CDR3 reads TGTGCCAGCAGCCGTCCCAGGGCGGGGGGTCTCCTTGGGGCCAAAAACATTCAGTACTTC. Translated: CASSRPRAGGLLGAKNIQYF.

The table lists this clone with a few counts. The rearrangement uses TRBV7-3 and TRBJ2-1; tentative D call: TRBD1 (8 bases). The CDR3 totals 14 residues. V gave up 1 base and J gave up 9 bases, with 13 bases separating them. CDR1 and CDR2 from the germline V gene are SGHTA and FQGTGA. The CDR3: CASSLNRGGSEQFF. For the CDR3, the DNA is TGTGCCAGCAGCTTAAACAGGGGGGGAAGTGAGCAGTTCTTC.